Shown below are 2 T cell receptor beta chains from a single sample sequenced in a study of cytomegalovirus exposure and HLA in healthy donors. PCR involved 60 Vbeta and 13 Jbeta primers. The data were produced by immunoSEQ multiplex PCR, yet TCRdb's version contains in-frame clones alone and is incomplete. The data contain approximately 150,000 clones, around 79% of them singletons. The sample was PBMCs. All receptors derive from a man aged 35-49 years in good health and CMV-seronegative.

This chain connects TRBV4-1 to TRBJ1-4; possibly TRBD1 for D (5 bases). CDR3 length: 15 amino acids. Germline lookup yields CDR1 MGHRA and CDR2 YSYEKL. With 4 bases removed from V and 10 bases from J, the gap between germline ends came to 19 bases. CDR3 nucleotide sequence: TGCGCCAGCAGCCCCCGGGACCAAAGGGAGGTAAAACTGTTTTTT. Protein product: CASSPRDQREVKLFF.

This chain connects TRBV2 to TRBJ2-7; D is undetermined. CDR3 size: 11 residues. V lost 5 bases and J lost 1, with 3 bases in between. Germline CDR1 SNHLY, CDR2 FYNNEI. CDR3 nucleotides: TGTGCCAGCAGTTCTTCCTACGAGCAGTACTTC. Translating gives CASSSSYEQYF.